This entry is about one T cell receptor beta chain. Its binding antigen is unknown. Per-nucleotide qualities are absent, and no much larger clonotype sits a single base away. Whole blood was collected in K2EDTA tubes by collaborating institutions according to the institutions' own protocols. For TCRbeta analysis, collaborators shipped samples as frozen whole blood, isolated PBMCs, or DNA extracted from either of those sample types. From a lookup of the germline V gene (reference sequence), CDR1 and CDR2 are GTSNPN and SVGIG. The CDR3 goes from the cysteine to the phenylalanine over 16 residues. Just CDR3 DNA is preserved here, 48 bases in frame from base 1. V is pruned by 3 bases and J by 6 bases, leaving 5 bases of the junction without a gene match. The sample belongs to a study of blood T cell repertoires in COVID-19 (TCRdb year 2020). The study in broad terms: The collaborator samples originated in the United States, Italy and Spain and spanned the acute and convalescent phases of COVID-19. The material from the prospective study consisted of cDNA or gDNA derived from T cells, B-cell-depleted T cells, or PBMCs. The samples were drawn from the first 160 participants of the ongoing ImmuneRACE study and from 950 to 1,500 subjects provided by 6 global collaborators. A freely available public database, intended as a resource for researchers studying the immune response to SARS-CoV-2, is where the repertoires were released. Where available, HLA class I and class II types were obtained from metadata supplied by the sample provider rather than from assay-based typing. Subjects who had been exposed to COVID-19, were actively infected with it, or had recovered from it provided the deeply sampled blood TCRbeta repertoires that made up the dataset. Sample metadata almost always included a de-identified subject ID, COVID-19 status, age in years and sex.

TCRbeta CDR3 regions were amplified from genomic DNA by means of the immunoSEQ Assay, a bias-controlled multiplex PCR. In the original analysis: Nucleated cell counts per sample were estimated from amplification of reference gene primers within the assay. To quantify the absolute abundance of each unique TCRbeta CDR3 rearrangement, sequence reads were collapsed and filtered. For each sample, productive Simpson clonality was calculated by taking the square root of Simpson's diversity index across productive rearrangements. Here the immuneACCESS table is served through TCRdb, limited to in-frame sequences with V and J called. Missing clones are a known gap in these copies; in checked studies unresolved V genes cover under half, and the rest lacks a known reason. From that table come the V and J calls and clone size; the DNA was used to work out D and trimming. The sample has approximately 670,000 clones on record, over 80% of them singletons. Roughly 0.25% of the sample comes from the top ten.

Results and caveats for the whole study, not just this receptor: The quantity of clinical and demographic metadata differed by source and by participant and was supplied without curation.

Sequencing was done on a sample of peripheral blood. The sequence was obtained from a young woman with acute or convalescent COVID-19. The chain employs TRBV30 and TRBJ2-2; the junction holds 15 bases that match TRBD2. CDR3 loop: CAWSGLAGGQAGELFF. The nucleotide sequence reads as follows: TGTGCCTGGAGCGGACTAGCGGGGGGGCAGGCCGGGGAGCTGTTTTTT.